Listed here is a single TCR beta chain. The sample belongs to a study of blood T cell repertoires in COVID-19. Study-level background: Both acute and convalescent COVID-19 samples were obtained from the United States, Italy and Spain. The analysed material was cDNA or gDNA that came from T cells, B-cell-depleted T cells, or PBMCs.

V dropped 3 bases and J dropped 7; count of bases not matched to a gene: 11. The germline CDR1 and CDR2 sequences are SGHAT and FQNNGV. The CDR3 runs to 16 residues. Authors' analysis steps: Reference gene primers were amplified, and this amplification served to estimate nucleated cell counts. Assay used: immunoSEQ multiplex PCR; TCRdb lists only in-frame clones, some missing. For V, J and clone size, that table is used; D and trimming come from the DNA. This table has about 200,000 clones, around 80% appearing once. The source material was peripheral blood. The receptor was derived from a woman between 65 and 79 years old with acute or convalescent COVID-19. This chain joins TRBV11-2 and TRBJ2-2; the match to TRBD1 covers 7 bases. The DNA for the CDR3 is TGTGCCAGCAGCTTCATCAGTTTCGGGACAGACGGGGAGCTGTTTTTT. It yields the protein CASSFISFGTDGELFF.